A single sample gave rise to the 9 T cell receptor beta chains below, sequenced in a study of CD8 T cells in ankylosing spondylitis. One entry per CDR3 protein results from TCRdb running MiXCR on the 5' RACE reads. The sample consists of 150,000 or so distinct CDR3 sequences, 25% to 35% of them appearing once. Sequenced material: synovial fluid, either unsorted or a sorted T cell fraction (not recorded which). These receptors originate from a male donor with ankylosing spondylitis.

Many counts were recorded for this clonotype. The chain links TRBV5-1 to TRBJ1-6, with 7 positions matching TRBD1. The CDR3 runs to 18 residues. Germline V lookup: CDR1 SGHRS, CDR2 YFSETQ. V lost 0 bases, J lost 4 bases, and 10 bases stayed unmatched. CDR3 region: CASSLAEGAGVYNSPLHF. In DNA, the CDR3 is TGCGCCAGCAGCTTGGCCGAGGGGGCAGGGGTATATAATTCACCCCTCCACTTT.

This clonotype was recorded a few times. V usage is TRBV28 and J usage is TRBJ1-5, with no clear D. The CDR3 covers 15 residues. V lost 3 bases and J 0 bases, leaving 9 bases between the germline ends. Germline CDR1 reads MDHEN; CDR2 reads SYDVKM. CDR3 in amino acids: CASSLGIFSNQPQHF. DNA for the CDR3: TGTGCCAGCAGTTTGGGCATTTTTAGCAATCAGCCCCAGCATTTT.

The chain recombines TRBV6-1 with TRBJ1-2, with D unclear. V was clipped by 3 bases and J by 2 bases, with 4 bases between them. Germline CDR1 reads MNHNS; CDR2 reads SASEGT. The CDR3 is 12 amino acids. CDR3 in amino acids: CASSDLNYGYTF. The CDR3, as DNA: TGTGCCAGCAGTGACTTAAACTATGGCTACACCTTC.

The J gene is TRBJ2-1, the V gene TRBV7-9; TRBD2 matches at 10 bases. Germline V CDR1 and CDR2: SEHNR, FQNEAQ (reference sequence). CDR3 size: 16 residues. V shed 6 bases, J shed 0 bases, and the junction held 5 bases outside the gene matches. The CDR3 nucleotides are TGTGCCAGCAGATCAGCGGGAGGGAGCTCCTACAATGAGCAGTTCTTC. This translates into CASRSAGGSSYNEQFF.

The V and J genes are TRBV29-1 and TRBJ2-5; perhaps D is TRBD1 or TRBD2 (5 bases each). V lost 4 bases and J lost 5, with 17 bases in between. Germline CDR1 SQVTM, CDR2 ANQGSEA. The CDR3 length is 14 residues. Written as DNA, the CDR3 is TGCAGCGTTGGGGCCGGGACGGTTCGGGAGACCCAGTACTTC. Encoded protein: CSVGAGTVRETQYF.

The chain joins TRBV7-2 to TRBJ2-7; no clear D gene. V was cut by 1 base and J by 0 bases, with 10 bases left in between. The CDR3 totals 15 residues. The germline CDR1 and CDR2 sequences are SGHTA and FQGNSA. CDR3 nucleotide sequence: TGTGCCAGCAGCTTAGGTGTATTATTCTCCTACGAGCAGTACTTC. This encodes CASSLGVLFSYEQYF.

This chain joins TRBV6-1 and TRBJ1-1, with D hard to call. The CDR3 is 16 amino acids. Trimming pared 3 bases from V and 0 bases from J, leaving 14 bases between. Germline-derived CDR1 and CDR2 are MNHNS and SASEGT. The CDR3 coding sequence is TGTGCCAGCAGTGACCCCCGGCAGACTCTGAACACTGAAGCTTTCTTT. It codes for CASSDPRQTLNTEAFF.

In DNA form, the CDR3 reads TGTGCCATCAGTGCGCGGATCGACACTGAAGCTTTCTTT. Protein sequence: CAISARIDTEAFF. The rearrangement links TRBV10-3 to TRBJ1-1, with D hard to call. Trimming took 4 bases from V and 3 from J, leaving 9 bases between them. The CDR3 runs to 13 residues. Germline loops: CDR1 ENHRY, CDR2 SYGVKD.

V gene TRBV11-2 combines with J gene TRBJ2-2; tentatively, D is TRBD1 (5 bases). This CDR3 contains 15 residues. Trimming shortened V by 1 base and J by 6 bases, and 12 bases separated the two germline ends. Germline V gene data show CDR1 as SGHAT and CDR2 as FQNNGV. The CDR3 region is CASSLVGVGSGELFF. CDR3 sequence (DNA): TGTGCCAGCAGCTTAGTAGGGGTCGGGTCCGGGGAGCTGTTTTTT.